The text below deals with one TCR beta chain. Its antigen is unknown. This entry comes from a study of Tregs in tolerant kidney transplant recipients. Unstimulated regulatory T cells (CD4+CD25+CD127-), CD4+CD25- non-regulatory cells, CD4 and CD8 cells were FACS-sorted from thawed PBMCs. Germline V gene sequence: CDR1 MNHEY, CDR2 SVGAGI. This CDR3 is 11 amino acids long. The V and J ends lost 7 bases and 11 bases respectively, with 14 bases between them. Measured with immunoSEQ multiplex PCR; TCRdb has only the in-frame clones, and not every one. The sample holds 90,000 to 150,000 clones, roughly 93% seen once. Study results and caveats: Biological reproducibility was not directly addressed, but technical replication error appeared minimal. Findings come from small patient numbers and require larger validation. Tregs expanded with activated donor B cells seemed most donor-specific.

The chain joins TRBV6-5 to TRBJ1-1; unclear D gene. The sample taken for sequencing was CD4+ T cells from blood. The source of this sequence is a human donor in good health. This chain's CDR3 is CASNRQERAFF. In DNA, the CDR3 is TGTGCCAGCAATCGGCAGGAAAGGGCTTTCTTT.